This TCR beta chain is from a study of blood T cell repertoires in COVID-19. Overall study context: Material from acute and convalescent COVID-19 was sourced from the United States, Italy and Spain.

Self-reported history from a screening survey and questionnaire set each donor's cohort. Germline lookup yields CDR1 MNHEY and CDR2 SVGAGI. CDR3 length: 15 amino acids. Trimming removed 5 bases from V and 4 bases from J; junction bases left unmatched: 6. In the source study's methods: Counts of nucleated cells, estimated from reference gene primer amplification, were obtained. Here immunoSEQ multiplex PCR was the method, and the copy in TCRdb shows in-frame clones only, minus some. V, J and clone size are those of that table, while D and trimming were read from the DNA. The table has under 450,000 clones, roughly 92% seen once.

The sample taken for sequencing was PBMCs or T cells enriched from blood (not recorded which). The clonotype was recovered from a woman aged 40 to 50 who had been exposed to COVID-19. This rearrangement joins TRBV6-5 to TRBJ1-5; TRBD1 matches 9 bases. The CDR3 nucleotides are TGTGCCAGCAGTACGGACAGGGGTGGAAATCAGCCCCAGCATTTT. The encoded protein is CASSTDRGGNQPQHF.